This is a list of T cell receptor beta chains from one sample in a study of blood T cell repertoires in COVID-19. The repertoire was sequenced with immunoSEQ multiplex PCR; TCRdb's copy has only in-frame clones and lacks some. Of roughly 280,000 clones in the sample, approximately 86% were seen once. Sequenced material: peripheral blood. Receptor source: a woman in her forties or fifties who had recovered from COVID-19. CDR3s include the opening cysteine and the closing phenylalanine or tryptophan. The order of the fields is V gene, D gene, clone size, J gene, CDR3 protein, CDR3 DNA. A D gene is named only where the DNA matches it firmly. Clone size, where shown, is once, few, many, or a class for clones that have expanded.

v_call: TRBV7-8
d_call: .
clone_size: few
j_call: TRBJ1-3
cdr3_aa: CASSGERRVSQGNTIYF
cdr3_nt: TGTGCCAGCAGCGGAGAGCGCAGGGTCTCACAAGGAAACACCATATATTTT

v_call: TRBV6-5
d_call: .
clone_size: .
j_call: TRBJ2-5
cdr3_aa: CASSHGQTWQETQYF
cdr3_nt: TGTGCCAGCAGTCACGGACAGACGTGGCAAGAGACCCAGTACTTC

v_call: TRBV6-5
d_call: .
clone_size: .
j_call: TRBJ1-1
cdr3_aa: CARPTGNTEAFF
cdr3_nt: TGTGCCAGACCGACAGGGAACACTGAAGCTTTCTTT

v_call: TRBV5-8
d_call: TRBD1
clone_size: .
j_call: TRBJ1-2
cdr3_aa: CASSSTRQGHNYGYTF
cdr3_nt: TGTGCCAGCAGCTCCACGAGACAGGGGCATAACTATGGCTACACCTTC

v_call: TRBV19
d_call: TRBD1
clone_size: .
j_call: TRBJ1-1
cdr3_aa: CASSIGTGADTEAFF
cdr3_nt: TGTGCCAGTAGTATTGGGACAGGGGCGGACACTGAAGCTTTCTTT

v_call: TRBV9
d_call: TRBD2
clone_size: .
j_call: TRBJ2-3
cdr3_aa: CASSVGASGVNTDTQYF
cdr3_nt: TGTGCCAGCAGCGTAGGGGCCAGCGGGGTGAATACAGATACGCAGTATTTT

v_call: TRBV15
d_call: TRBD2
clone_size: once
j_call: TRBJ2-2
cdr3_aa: CATSRRGGFSSAGELFF
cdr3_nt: TGTGCCACCAGCCGCCGGGGGGGCTTTTCTTCCGCCGGGGAGCTGTTTTTT

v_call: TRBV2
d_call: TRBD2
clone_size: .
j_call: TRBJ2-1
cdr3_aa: CASRRLAGAPMDEQFF
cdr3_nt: TGTGCCAGCAGAAGACTAGCGGGAGCCCCTATGGATGAGCAGTTCTTC

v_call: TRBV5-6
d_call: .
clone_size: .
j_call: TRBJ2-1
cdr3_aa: CASSLPTRGEQFF
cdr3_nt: TGTGCCAGCAGCCTCCCCACCCGGGGTGAGCAGTTCTTC

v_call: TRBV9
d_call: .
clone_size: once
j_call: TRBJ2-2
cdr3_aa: CASSVGRREGTGELFF
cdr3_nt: TGTGCCAGCAGCGTAGGACGGAGGGAAGGCACCGGGGAGCTGTTTTTT

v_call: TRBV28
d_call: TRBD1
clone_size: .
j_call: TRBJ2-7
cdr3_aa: CASSSGQGAFYEQYF
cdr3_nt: TGTGCCAGCAGTTCGGGTCAGGGGGCCTTCTACGAGCAGTACTTC

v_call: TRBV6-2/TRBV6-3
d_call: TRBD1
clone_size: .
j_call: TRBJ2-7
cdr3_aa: CASSKTGGREQYF
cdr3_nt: TGTGCCAGCAGTAAGACAGGGGGTCGCGAGCAGTACTTC

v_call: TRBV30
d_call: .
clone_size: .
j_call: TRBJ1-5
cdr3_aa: CAWSPGYQPQHF
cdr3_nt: TGTGCCTGGAGCCCAGGGTATCAGCCCCAGCATTTT

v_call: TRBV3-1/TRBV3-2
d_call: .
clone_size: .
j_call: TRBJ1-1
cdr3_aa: CASSQISVSLVPEAFF
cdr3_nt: TGTGCCAGCAGCCAAATCAGCGTCAGTCTTGTCCCGGAAGCTTTCTTT

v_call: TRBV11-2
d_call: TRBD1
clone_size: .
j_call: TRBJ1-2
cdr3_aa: CASSLGRGPGLGYTF
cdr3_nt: TGTGCCAGCAGCTTAGGTAGGGGGCCAGGCCTCGGCTACACCTTC

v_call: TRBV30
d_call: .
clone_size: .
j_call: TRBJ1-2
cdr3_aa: CAWSALRGSYGYTF
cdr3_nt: TGTGCCTGGAGTGCCCTCCGCGGATCTTACGGCTACACCTTC

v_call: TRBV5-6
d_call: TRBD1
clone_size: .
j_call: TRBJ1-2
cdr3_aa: CASSFGQAYGYTF
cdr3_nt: TGTGCCAGCAGCTTCGGACAGGCGTATGGCTACACCTTC

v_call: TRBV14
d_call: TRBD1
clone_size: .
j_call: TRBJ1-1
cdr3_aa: CASSPRIGQGYTEAFF
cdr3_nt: TGTGCCAGCAGCCCCAGGATCGGACAGGGTTACACTGAAGCTTTCTTT

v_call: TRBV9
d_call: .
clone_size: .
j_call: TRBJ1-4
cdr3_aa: CASNRLNEKLFF
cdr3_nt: TGTGCCAGCAACAGGCTTAATGAAAAACTGTTTTTT

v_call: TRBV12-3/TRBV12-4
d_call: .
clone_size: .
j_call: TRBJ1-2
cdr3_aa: CAREGVERGYTF
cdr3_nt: TGTGCTAGAGAAGGGGTCGAGCGTGGCTACACCTTC

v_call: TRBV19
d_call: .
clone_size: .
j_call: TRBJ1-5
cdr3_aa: CGPGDYSNQPQHF
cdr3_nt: TGTGGACCAGGGGACTATAGCAATCAGCCCCAGCATTTT

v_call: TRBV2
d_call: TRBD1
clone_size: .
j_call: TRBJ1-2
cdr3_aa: CASTRTGVNYGYTF
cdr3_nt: TGTGCCAGCACCCGGACAGGGGTTAACTATGGCTACACCTTC

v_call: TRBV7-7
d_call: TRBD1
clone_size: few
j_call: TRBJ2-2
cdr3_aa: CASSNSGQSNTGELFF
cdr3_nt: TGTGCTAGCAGTAATTCGGGACAGTCGAACACCGGGGAGCTGTTTTTT

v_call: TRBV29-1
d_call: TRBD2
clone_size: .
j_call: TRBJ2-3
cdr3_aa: CSAAASGSGTDTQYF
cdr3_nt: TGCAGCGCCGCGGCTAGCGGGAGTGGGACAGATACGCAGTATTTT

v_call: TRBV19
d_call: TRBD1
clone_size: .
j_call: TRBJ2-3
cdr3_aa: CASNDPGQGTDTQYF
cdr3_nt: TGTGCCAGTAACGATCCGGGACAGGGTACAGATACGCAGTATTTT

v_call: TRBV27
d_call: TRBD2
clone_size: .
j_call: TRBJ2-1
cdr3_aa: CASSETSGLNEQFF
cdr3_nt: TGTGCCAGCAGTGAGACTAGCGGACTGAATGAGCAGTTCTTC

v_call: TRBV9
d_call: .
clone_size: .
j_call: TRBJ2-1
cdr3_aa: CASSVAGSRPNEQFF
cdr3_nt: TGTGCCAGCAGCGTAGCCGGGAGCCGTCCCAATGAGCAGTTCTTC

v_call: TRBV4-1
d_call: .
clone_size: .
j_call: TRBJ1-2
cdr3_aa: CASSQDQQGYGYTF
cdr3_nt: TGCGCCAGCAGCCAAGATCAACAGGGTTATGGCTACACCTTC

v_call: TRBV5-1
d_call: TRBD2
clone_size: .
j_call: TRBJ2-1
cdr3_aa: CASSLTSGGWNEQFF
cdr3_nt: TGCGCCAGCAGCTTGACTAGCGGGGGGTGGAATGAGCAGTTCTTC

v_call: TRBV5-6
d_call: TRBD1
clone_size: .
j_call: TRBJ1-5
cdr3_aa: CASSLRAGGLLGPQHF
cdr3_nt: TGTGCCAGCAGCTTGAGGGCAGGGGGGTTATTGGGGCCCCAGCATTTT

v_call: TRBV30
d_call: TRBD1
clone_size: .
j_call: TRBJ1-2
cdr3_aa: CAWVKQGAAGYTF
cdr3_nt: TGTGCCTGGGTAAAACAGGGGGCTGCTGGCTACACCTTC

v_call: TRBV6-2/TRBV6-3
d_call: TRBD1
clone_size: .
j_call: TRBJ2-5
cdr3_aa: CASSYGTEEYF
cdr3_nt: TGTGCCAGCAGTTACGGGACAGAAGAGTACTTC

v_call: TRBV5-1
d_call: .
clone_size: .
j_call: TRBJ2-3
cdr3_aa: CASSLQGVTDTQYF
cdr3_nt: TGCGCCAGCAGCTTACAGGGAGTCACAGATACGCAGTATTTT

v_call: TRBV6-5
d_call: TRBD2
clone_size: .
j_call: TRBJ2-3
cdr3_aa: CASSRRGSTDTQYF
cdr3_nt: TGTGCCAGCAGCCGGCGGGGGAGCACAGATACGCAGTATTTT

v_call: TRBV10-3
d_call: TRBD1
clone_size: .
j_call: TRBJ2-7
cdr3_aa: CAIKGFGTGGLYF
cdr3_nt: TGTGCCATCAAAGGGTTCGGGACAGGGGGATTGTACTTC

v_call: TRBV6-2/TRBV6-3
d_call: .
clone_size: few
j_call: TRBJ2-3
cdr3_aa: CASSYPEGLSSTDTQYF
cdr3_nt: TGTGCCAGCAGTTATCCTGAGGGACTTTCTAGCACAGATACGCAGTATTTT

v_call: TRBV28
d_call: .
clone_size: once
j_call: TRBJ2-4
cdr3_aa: CASIGTRPGIQYF
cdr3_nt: TGTGCCAGCATAGGGACACGACCCGGCATTCAGTACTTC

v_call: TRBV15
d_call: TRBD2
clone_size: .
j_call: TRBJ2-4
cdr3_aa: CATSRGGSGGFDIQYF
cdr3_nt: TGTGCCACCAGTCGAGGGGGTAGCGGGGGGTTTGACATTCAGTACTTC

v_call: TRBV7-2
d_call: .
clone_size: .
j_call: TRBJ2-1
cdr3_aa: CASSYSWERVRSEQFF
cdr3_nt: TGTGCCAGCAGTTATTCGTGGGAGAGGGTGCGTTCTGAGCAGTTCTTC

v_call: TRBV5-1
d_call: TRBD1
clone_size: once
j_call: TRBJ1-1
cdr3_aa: CASRNTGGENTEAFF
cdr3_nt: TGCGCCAGCCGGAACACAGGGGGCGAGAACACTGAAGCTTTCTTT

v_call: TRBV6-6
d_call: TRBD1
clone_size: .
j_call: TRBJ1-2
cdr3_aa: CASSSDRGSYGYTF
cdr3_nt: TGTGCCAGCAGTTCGGACAGGGGCTCCTATGGCTACACCTTC

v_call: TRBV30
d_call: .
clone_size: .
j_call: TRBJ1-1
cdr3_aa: CAWSAGINTEAFF
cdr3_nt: TGTGCCTGGAGTGCAGGTATTAACACTGAAGCTTTCTTT

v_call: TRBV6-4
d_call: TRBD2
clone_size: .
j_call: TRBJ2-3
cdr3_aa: CASGLSGGGPDTQYF
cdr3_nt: TGTGCCTCAGGACTCAGCGGGGGGGGGCCAGATACGCAGTATTTT

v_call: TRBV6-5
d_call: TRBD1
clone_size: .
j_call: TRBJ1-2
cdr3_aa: CASSPTGNYGYTF
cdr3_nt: TGTGCCAGCAGTCCGACAGGGAACTATGGCTACACCTTC

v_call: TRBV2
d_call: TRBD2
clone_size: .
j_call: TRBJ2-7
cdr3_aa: CASRDAGLAGANEQYF
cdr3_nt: TGTGCCAGCAGGGACGCCGGACTAGCGGGAGCAAACGAGCAGTACTTC

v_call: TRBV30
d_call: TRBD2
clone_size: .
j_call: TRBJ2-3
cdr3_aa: CAWSVPQRGWADTQYF
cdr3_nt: TGTGCCTGGAGTGTACCCCAGCGGGGGTGGGCAGATACGCAGTATTTT

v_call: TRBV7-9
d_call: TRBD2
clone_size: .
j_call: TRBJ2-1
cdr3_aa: CASSRGLAGRNHEQFF
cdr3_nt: TGTGCCAGCAGCCGCGGACTAGCGGGAAGGAACCATGAGCAGTTCTTC

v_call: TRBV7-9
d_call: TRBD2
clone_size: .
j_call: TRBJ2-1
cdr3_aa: CASSSTSGGRSYNEQFF
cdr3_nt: TGTGCCAGCAGCTCTACTAGCGGAGGACGCTCCTACAATGAGCAGTTCTTC

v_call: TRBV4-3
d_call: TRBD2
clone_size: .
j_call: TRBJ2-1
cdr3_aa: CASSQEWAGGNNEQFF
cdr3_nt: TGCGCCAGCAGCCAAGAATGGGCGGGGGGAAACAATGAGCAGTTCTTC

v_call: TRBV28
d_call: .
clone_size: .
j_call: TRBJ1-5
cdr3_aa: CASSPYRGMAGERDQPQHF
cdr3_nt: TGTGCCAGCAGTCCCTATAGGGGAATGGCAGGGGAACGGGATCAGCCCCAGCATTTT

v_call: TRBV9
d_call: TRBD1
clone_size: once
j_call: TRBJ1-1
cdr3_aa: CASTPRDRGHFRAFF
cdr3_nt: TGTGCCAGTACTCCCCGGGACAGGGGGCATTTTCGGGCTTTCTTT

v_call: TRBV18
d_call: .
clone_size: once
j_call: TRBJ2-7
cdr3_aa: CASTRDTTSYEQYF
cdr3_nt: TGTGCCAGCACCCGGGACACTACATCCTACGAGCAGTACTTC

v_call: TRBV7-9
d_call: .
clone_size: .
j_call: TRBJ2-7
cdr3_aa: CASSLLDKYEQYF
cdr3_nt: TGTGCCAGCAGCTTATTAGACAAGTACGAGCAGTACTTC

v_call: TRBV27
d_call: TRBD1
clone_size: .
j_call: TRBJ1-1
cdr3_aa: CASASQGVNTEAFF
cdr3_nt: TGTGCCAGCGCTAGCCAGGGGGTGAACACTGAAGCTTTCTTT

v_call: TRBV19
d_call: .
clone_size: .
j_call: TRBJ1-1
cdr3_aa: CASSGLLINTEAFF
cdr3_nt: TGTGCCAGTAGTGGACTCCTTATAAACACTGAAGCTTTCTTT

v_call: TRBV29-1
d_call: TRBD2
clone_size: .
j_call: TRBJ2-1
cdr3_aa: CSVMRGTYNEQFF
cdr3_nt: TGCAGCGTTATGCGGGGGACCTACAATGAGCAGTTCTTC

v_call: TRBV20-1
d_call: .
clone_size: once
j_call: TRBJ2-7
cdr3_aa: CSASVGRGEQYF
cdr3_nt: TGCAGTGCTAGTGTGGGCCGGGGGGAGCAGTACTTC

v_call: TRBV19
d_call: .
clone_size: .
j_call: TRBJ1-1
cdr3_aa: CASTPLGARTEAFF
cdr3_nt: TGTGCCAGTACCCCGTTGGGGGCGCGGACTGAAGCTTTCTTT

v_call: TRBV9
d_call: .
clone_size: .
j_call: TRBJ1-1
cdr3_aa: CASSGLTENTEAFF
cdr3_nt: TGTGCCAGCAGCGGATTGACAGAGAACACTGAAGCTTTCTTT

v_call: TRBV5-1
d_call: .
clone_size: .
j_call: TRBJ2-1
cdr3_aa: CASSHEQGFSEQFF
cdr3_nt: TGCGCCAGCAGCCACGAGCAGGGCTTCAGTGAGCAGTTCTTC